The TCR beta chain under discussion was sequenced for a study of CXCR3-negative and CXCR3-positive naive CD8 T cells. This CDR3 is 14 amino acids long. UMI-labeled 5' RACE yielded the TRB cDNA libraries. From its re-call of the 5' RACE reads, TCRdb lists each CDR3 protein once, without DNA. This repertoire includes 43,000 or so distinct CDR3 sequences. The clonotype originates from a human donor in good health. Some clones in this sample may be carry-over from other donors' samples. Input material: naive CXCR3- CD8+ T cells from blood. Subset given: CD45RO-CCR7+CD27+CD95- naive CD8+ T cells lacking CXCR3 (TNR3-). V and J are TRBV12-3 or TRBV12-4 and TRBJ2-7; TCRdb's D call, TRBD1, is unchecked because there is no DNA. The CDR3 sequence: CASSTNRAPWEQYF.